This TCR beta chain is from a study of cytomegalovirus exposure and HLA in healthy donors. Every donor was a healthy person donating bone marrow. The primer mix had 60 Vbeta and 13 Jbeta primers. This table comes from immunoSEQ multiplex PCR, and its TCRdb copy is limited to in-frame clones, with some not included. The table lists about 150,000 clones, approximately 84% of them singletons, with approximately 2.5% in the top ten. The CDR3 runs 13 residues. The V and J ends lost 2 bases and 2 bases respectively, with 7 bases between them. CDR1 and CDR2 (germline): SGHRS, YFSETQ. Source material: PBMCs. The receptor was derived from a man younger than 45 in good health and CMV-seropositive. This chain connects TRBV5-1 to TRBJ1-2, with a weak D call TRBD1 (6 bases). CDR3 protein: CASSLGQNYGYTF. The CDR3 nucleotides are TGCGCCAGCAGCTTAGGACAGAACTATGGCTACACCTTC. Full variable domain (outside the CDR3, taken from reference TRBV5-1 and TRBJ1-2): KAGVTQTPRYLIKTRGQQVTLSCSPISGHRSVSWYQQTPGQGLQFLFEYFSETQRNKGNFPGRFSGRQFSNSRSEMNVSTLELGDSALYLCASSLGQNYGYTFGSGTRLTVV.